This TCR beta chain was found in a study of beta chain features in type 1 diabetes. The V gene lost 6 bases and the J gene lost 3 bases, with 15 bases spanning the gap. CDR1 and CDR2 (germline): SGHTA, FQGNSA. The CDR3 runs to 14 residues. Reverse transcribing all isolated RNA meant expressed TCRB transcripts were sequenced. The assay was immunoSEQ multiplex PCR, and TCRdb's table has in-frame clones only and misses some. Of approximately 400,000 clones detected, around 15% appear once; the ten largest clones hold approximately 0.019%. This clone was picked up a small number of times. The chain links TRBV7-2 to TRBJ2-7, with a tentative D call TRBD2 (6 bases). The material sequenced was naive CD4+ T cells from blood. This sequence originates from a woman under 30 in good health. The CDR3 spells CASSFGGFIYEQYF. The DNA for the CDR3 is TGTGCCAGCAGTTTTGGGGGGTTTATCTACGAGCAGTACTTC. Filled out from reference TRBV7-2 and TRBJ2-7, the complete variable domain reads GAGVSQSPSNKVTEKGKDVELRCDPISGHTALYWYRQSLGQGLEFLIYFQGNSAPDKSGLPSDRFSAERTGGSVSTLTIQRTQQEDSAVYLCASSFGGFIYEQYFGPGTRLTVT.